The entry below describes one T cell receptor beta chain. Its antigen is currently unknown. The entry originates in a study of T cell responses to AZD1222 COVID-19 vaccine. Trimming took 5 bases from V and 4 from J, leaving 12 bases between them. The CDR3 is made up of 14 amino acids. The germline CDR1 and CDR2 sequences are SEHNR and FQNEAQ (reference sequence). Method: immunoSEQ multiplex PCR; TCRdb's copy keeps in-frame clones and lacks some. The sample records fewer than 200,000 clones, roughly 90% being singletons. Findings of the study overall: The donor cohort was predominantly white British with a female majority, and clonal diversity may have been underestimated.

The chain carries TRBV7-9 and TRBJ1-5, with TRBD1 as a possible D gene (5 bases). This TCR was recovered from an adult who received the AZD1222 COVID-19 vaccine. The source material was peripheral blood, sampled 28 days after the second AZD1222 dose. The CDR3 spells CASSRGLQNQPQHF. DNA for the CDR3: TGTGCCAGCAGCCGGGGACTGCAAAATCAGCCCCAGCATTTT.